The 9 T cell receptor beta chains below all came from one sample that was sequenced in a study of T cell responses to AZD1222 COVID-19 vaccine. TCRdb's copy holds only in-frame clones and misses some; the assay was immunoSEQ multiplex PCR. The profile shows 90,000 to 95,000 clones, approximately 91% of them singletons. The sequences come from peripheral blood, collected on day 0 of AZD1222 vaccination. Receptors originate from an adult in good health.

The V and J genes are TRBV27 and TRBJ2-7, with D maybe TRBD1 (5 bases). V shed 2 bases and J shed 6 bases, with 14 bases lying between them. The CDR3 runs 14 residues. Germline V lookup: CDR1 MNHEY, CDR2 SMNVEV (reference sequence). The chain's CDR3 is CASSLRQGLFEQYF. The DNA of the CDR3 is TGTGCCAGCAGTTTACGGCAGGGTCTTTTCGAGCAGTACTTC.

The V gene is TRBV6-5, the J gene TRBJ2-1, with 11 bases fitting TRBD2. CDR3 length: 16 residues. Losses at the gene ends were 4 bases for V and 9 bases for J; bases not matched to a gene: 11. Germline-derived CDR1 and CDR2 are MNHEY and SVGAGI. Written as DNA, the CDR3 is TGTGCCAGCAGTTCCCCAAAGACTAGCGGGGATAGTGAGCAGTTCTTC. This gives the protein CASSSPKTSGDSEQFF.

This chain links TRBV7-9 with TRBJ2-7; a weak D match, TRBD2 (5 bases). The V end lost 1 base, the J end lost 6 bases, and 10 bases lay between the germline ends. Germline-derived CDR1 and CDR2 are SEHNR and FQNEAQ (reference sequence). The CDR3 is 13 residues long. CDR3 residues: CASSLGAGVEQYF. The CDR3 nucleotides are TGTGCCAGCAGCTTAGGCGCCGGGGTCGAGCAGTACTTC.

The genes are TRBV18 and TRBJ1-1, with TRBD1 identical over 9 bases. Germline V gene lookup returns CDR1 KGHSH and CDR2 LQKENI. This CDR3 is 16 amino acids long. Germline trimming cut 1 base from V and 1 base from J; bases unmatched to any gene: 4. CDR3 amino acids: CASSPRGQGRNTEAFF. CDR3 nucleotides: TGTGCCAGCTCACCACGAGGACAGGGGAGGAACACTGAAGCTTTCTTT. The full variable domain, with the rest looked up from reference TRBV18 and TRBJ1-1, is NAGVMQNPRHLVRRRGQEARLRCSPMKGHSHVYWYRQLPEEGLKFMVYLQKENIIDESGMPKERFSAEFPKEGPSILRIQQVVRGDSAAYFCASSPRGQGRNTEAFFGQGTRLTVV.

The chain joins TRBV6-6 to TRBJ1-5, with 9 nucleotides matching TRBD1. Looked up from germline, CDR1 is MNHNY and CDR2 is SVGAGI (reference sequence). After removal of 6 bases from V and 4 bases from J, the junction contained 7 bases not matched to a gene. The CDR3 covers 15 residues. CDR3 amino acids: CASRLDRGGNQPQHF. In nucleotides, the CDR3 is TGTGCCAGCAGACTAGACAGGGGGGGAAATCAGCCCCAGCATTTT.

The table lists this clone with a count of one. The chain uses TRBV18 and TRBJ1-2; possible D gene TRBD1, 5 bases. The CDR3 length is 16 residues. CDR1 is KGHSH and CDR2 is LQKENI in the germline V gene. The ends were cut back, 4 bases at V and 4 bases at J, with 19 bases in the middle. The CDR3 loop reads CASSRNAEQGSYGYTF. The CDR3 DNA reads TGTGCCAGCTCACGAAACGCCGAGCAGGGCAGCTATGGCTACACCTTC.

Points on this clone: One junction end disagrees with the germline gene, perhaps due to a read error. CDR3 coding DNA: TGTGCCAGCAGCCAACGGGGACAGGCTAATGGAAAACTGTTTTTT. This translates into CASSQRGQANGKLFF. The chain combines TRBV7-2 with TRBJ1-4; 8 nucleotides align to TRBD1. Germline-derived CDR1 and CDR2 are SGHTA and FQGNSA. The CDR3 length is 15 residues.

This chain uses TRBV29-1 with TRBJ2-2; 9 nucleotides align to TRBD2. The V gene's germline CDR1 is SQVTM and CDR2 ANQGSEA. CDR3 size: 14 residues. J lost 0 bases, V lost 6 bases, and 2 bases had no gene match. CDR3 protein: CSVRLAANTGELFF. CDR3 DNA: TGCAGCGTCCGACTAGCGGCGAACACCGGGGAGCTGTTTTTT.

The chain has TRBV18 and TRBJ2-5, with a tentative D call TRBD2 (6 bases). V dropped 2 bases and J dropped 0 bases, with 7 bases sitting between them. CDR3 length: 14 amino acids. Germline V gene sequence: CDR1 KGHSH, CDR2 LQKENI. The CDR3 is CASSPGTHQETQYF. The CDR3 DNA reads TGTGCCAGCTCACCAGGGACTCACCAAGAGACCCAGTACTTC.